These 6 T cell receptor beta chains came from one sample sequenced in a study of blood T cell repertoires in COVID-19. The assay was immunoSEQ multiplex PCR, and TCRdb's table has in-frame clones only and misses some. The sample carries over 120,000 clones, 88% recorded once. Sequencing was performed on peripheral blood. These receptors originate from a man aged 70 or older with acute or convalescent COVID-19.

V gene TRBV28 combines with J gene TRBJ1-1; 8 bases are shared with TRBD1. The CDR3 spans 13 residues. Germline lookup yields CDR1 MDHEN and CDR2 SYDVKM. Trimming cost V 7 bases and J 9 bases; bases outside gene matches: 10. CDR3 region: CASTSQGALKAFF. CDR3 nucleotide sequence: TGTGCCAGCACTTCCCAGGGGGCGCTTAAAGCTTTCTTT.

This clone was recorded once. The rearrangement uses TRBV3-1 (or the pseudogene TRBV3-2) and TRBJ2-2; D is unclear. Germline CDR1 is LGHDT and CDR2 is YNNKEL (reference sequence). This CDR3 has 15 amino acids. V gave up 0 bases and J gave up 3 bases, with 8 bases separating them. The CDR3 sequence is CASSQDNGYTGELFF. DNA for the CDR3: TGTGCCAGCAGCCAAGATAACGGTTACACCGGGGAGCTGTTTTTT.

This chain links TRBV6-5 with TRBJ2-2; 7 bases align to TRBD2. With 4 bases clipped from V and 2 bases from J, the junction kept 7 bases outside the gene matches. CDR1 is MNHEY and CDR2 is SVGAGI in the germline V gene. This CDR3 is 16 amino acids long. The CDR3 DNA follows: TGTGCCAGCAGTTCAGAGGGACTACTAAACACCGGGGAGCTGTTTTTT. This translates into CASSSEGLLNTGELFF.

This clone came up a few times. Other nucleotide sequences from this sample produce the same CDR3. V and J are TRBV11-2 and TRBJ2-2; no firm D call. The germline gives CDR1 SGHAT, CDR2 FQNNGV. The CDR3 length is 13 residues. V gave up 1 base and J gave up 5 bases, with 5 bases separating them. Here the CDR3 DNA reads TGTGCCAGCAGCTTAGTATCGACCGGGGAGCTGTTTTTT. Its protein product is CASSLVSTGELFF.

This chain joins TRBV5-1 and TRBJ1-4; 10 positions match TRBD1. Germline V lookup: CDR1 SGHRS, CDR2 YFSETQ. V was pared by 4 bases and J by 8 bases, with 5 bases of the junction left unmatched. The CDR3 totals 14 residues. CDR3 coding DNA: TGCGCCAGCAGCCCCGGGACAGGGGTGGAAAAACTGTTTTTT. Translating gives CASSPGTGVEKLFF. The variable domain in full, completed from reference TRBV5-1 and TRBJ1-4, reads KAGVTQTPRYLIKTRGQQVTLSCSPISGHRSVSWYQQTPGQGLQFLFEYFSETQRNKGNFPGRFSGRQFSNSRSEMNVSTLELGDSALYLCASSPGTGVEKLFFGSGTQLSVL.

This clone has a single count. This chain joins TRBV6-5 and TRBJ1-1, with unresolved D. Deletions cut 7 bases from V and 4 bases from J, with 10 bases between. The CDR3 is 12 residues long. Germline V CDR1 and CDR2: MNHEY, SVGAGI. This chain's CDR3 is CASTGGSTEAFF. CDR3 nucleotides: TGTGCCAGCACGGGTGGGAGCACTGAAGCTTTCTTT.